This record concerns one T cell receptor beta chain sequence. Its antigen is unidentified. The sample comes from a study of T cell responses to AZD1222 COVID-19 vaccine. The repertoire was sequenced with immunoSEQ multiplex PCR; TCRdb's copy has only in-frame clones and lacks some. This sample has roughly 53,000 clones, with more than 80% found just once. Whole-study findings and limits: The CD4 TCRs associated with vaccination extended across spike and predominated at 160-218 and 743-854. Increased Spike-specific TCR breadth and depth were observed after two AZD1222 doses. Unmutated variant regions are reportedly the target of nearly half of TCRs that are spike-specific. Just a handful of people given AZD1222 tested seropositive at baseline.

The clonotype comes from an adult in good health. This specimen consisted of peripheral blood, obtained on day 0 of MenACWY control vaccination.

The chain's CDR3 is CASSLAPSGRLDNDEQFF. The CDR3 DNA reads as TGTGCCAGCAGCTTAGCCCCTAGCGGGAGATTGGATAATGATGAGCAGTTCTTC. J is TRBJ2-1 and V is TRBV7-2, with TRBD2 matching over 10 bases. V was clipped by 0 bases and J by 8 bases; unmatched bases: 13. The CDR3 length is 18 residues. Germline V gives CDR1 SGHTA, CDR2 FQGNSA.